This TCR beta chain came from a study of blood T cells in healthy people across ages. Overall study context: Researchers report that template switching captured about one barcoded beta molecule per two T cells.

Combining a sample-barcoded 5' primer with a J-beta primer mix, a second PCR ran for roughly 6 to 12 cycles. Every cDNA molecule carried a tag from a template-switch adaptor bearing 12 random nucleotides. Each CDR3 protein is one row after TCRdb ran MiXCR on the 5' RACE reads. Of 1.2 million to 1.5 million distinct CDR3 sequences listed, around 42% were seen once; the top ten hold under 8%. This clonotype was observed a few times. The CDR3 has 14 amino acids. Germline CDR1 and CDR2: DFQATT and SNEGSKA (reference sequence). With 6 bases removed from V and 5 bases from J, the gap between germline ends came to 18 bases. Healthy Caucasian individuals from Russia aged about 6 to 100 were enrolled as donors. The draw of peripheral blood yielded around 9.6 milliliters from each donor.

The gene calls are TRBV20-1 and TRBJ2-3, with TRBD2 as a possible D gene (7 bases). The sequencing input was blood. This TCR derives from a woman aged 18-29 years in good health. CDR3 sequence reads: CSAGSGGGGDTQYF. CDR3 sequence (DNA): TGCAGTGCCGGATCGGGCGGGGGCGGAGATACGCAGTATTTT.